Listed below are T cell receptor beta chains from one sample, sequenced in a study of response to subunit inactivated influenza vaccine. Via MiXCR, TCRdb re-called the RT-PCR reads, giving one row per CDR3 protein. The sample yields about 830,000 distinct CDR3 sequences, about a fifth seen once. The sequencing here drew on PBMCs from blood, taken about 5 days after vaccination. The origin of the receptors is a man in his forties or fifties who received an inactivated influenza vaccine. The CDR3 runs from the conserved cysteine through the conserved F or W. The D gene is left open where the match is weak. Part of the rows lack a size; the others show once, few, many or a class for expanded clones.

j_call v_call clone_size d_call cdr3_aa cdr3_nt
TRBJ2-5 TRBV18 few NA CASSPSVTRVPMETQYF TGTGCCAGCTCACCATCGGTAACCCGGGTTCCGATGGAGACCCAGTACTTC
TRBJ1-2 TRBV20-1 few TRBD1 CSAKTGADYGYTF TGCAGTGCTAAGACAGGGGCCGACTATGGCTACACCTTC
TRBJ2-2 TRBV15 few NA CATSPIEGPGELFF TGTGCCACCAGCCCTATTGAGGGGCCCGGGGAGCTGTTTTTT
TRBJ2-7 TRBV6-1 NA NA CASRLLQGSYEQYF TGTGCCAGCAGGCTCTTACAGGGCTCCTACGAGCAGTACTTC
TRBJ2-7 TRBV5-1 NA NA CASSLADLSYEQYF TGCGCCAGCAGCTTAGCCGACCTGTCCTACGAGCAGTACTTC
TRBJ2-6 TRBV7-6 few NA CASRGFSSGANVLTF TGTGCCAGCAGGGGTTTTAGCTCTGGGGCCAACGTCCTGACTTTC
TRBJ1-4 TRBV6-2/TRBV6-3 few TRBD1 CASSPRNRGLVASSTNEKLFF TGTGCCAGCAGTCCCCGTAACAGGGGGCTGGTAGCGTCGTCAACTAATGAAAAACTGTTTTTT
TRBJ2-1 TRBV11-2 many NA CASSQWTAYNEQFF TGTGCCAGCAGCCAGTGGACGGCGTACAATGAGCAGTTCTTC
TRBJ2-7 TRBV5-5 many TRBD2 CASSLETSGRGEQYF TGTGCCAGCAGCTTGGAAACTAGCGGGAGAGGCGAGCAGTACTTC
TRBJ2-6 TRBV20-1 NA TRBD1 CSAWGQGGGANVLTF TGCAGTGCTTGGGGACAGGGCGGTGGGGCCAACGTCCTGACTTTC
TRBJ2-7 TRBV12-3/TRBV12-4 few NA CASSSVGTFYEQYF TGTGCCAGCAGCTCCGTCGGGACTTTCTACGAGCAGTACTTC
TRBJ2-1 TRBV5-1 NA TRBD2 CASEGRLAGHNEHFF TGCGCCAGCGAGGGGCGCCTAGCGGGGCACAATGAGCATTTCTTC
TRBJ2-1 TRBV20-1 NA NA CSAGGRQSYNEQFF TGCAGTGCAGGTGGCAGGCAGTCCTACAATGAGCAGTTCTTC
TRBJ2-1 TRBV20-1 few NA CSASGSPSYNEQFF TGCAGTGCTAGCGGGAGCCCCTCCTACAATGAGCAGTTCTTC
TRBJ2-1 TRBV24-1 NA NA CATSRGGENEQFF TGTGCCACCAGCCGTGGGGGAGAAAATGAGCAGTTCTTC
TRBJ2-7 TRBV12-3/TRBV12-4 NA TRBD1 CASSLGSGGAQYF TGTGCCAGCAGTTTGGGTTCAGGGGGCGCGCAGTACTTC
TRBJ1-1 TRBV10-3 few NA CAISLGALTSGRAAFF TGTGCCATCAGTCTGGGGGCCCTAACATCGGGGCGGGCGGCTTTCTTT
TRBJ1-2 TRBV4-2 NA NA CASSQDLQAAGYGYTF TGTGCCAGCAGCCAAGATCTACAGGCGGCCGGCTATGGCTACACCTTC
TRBJ1-2 TRBV12-3/TRBV12-4 many TRBD1 CASSPGTGTNYGYTF TGTGCCAGCAGTCCTGGGACAGGCACTAACTATGGCTACACCTTC
TRBJ2-7 TRBV9 NA TRBD2 CASSPISGRALHEQYF TGTGCCAGCAGCCCCATCAGCGGGAGGGCCCTTCACGAGCAGTACTTC
TRBJ2-5 TRBV7-2 few TRBD2 CASSPRTSGVGETQYF TGTGCCAGCAGTCCTCGGACTAGCGGTGTGGGAGAGACCCAGTACTTC
TRBJ2-3 TRBV5-1 few NA CASSTGVGFGTDTQYF TGCGCCAGCAGCACGGGGGTAGGGTTCGGCACAGATACGCAGTATTTT
TRBJ2-5 TRBV7-9 many NA CASSSEGETQYF TGTGCCAGCAGCTCGGAGGGGGAGACCCAGTACTTC
TRBJ2-7 TRBV20-1 few NA CSASLLSYEQYF TGCAGTGCTAGTCTCCTGTCCTACGAGCAGTACTTC
TRBJ1-2 TRBV20-1 few TRBD1 CSAPRDRDYGYTF TGCAGTGCTCCCCGAGACAGGGACTATGGCTACACCTTC
TRBJ2-7 TRBV20-1 NA NA CSARIGSSYEQYF TGCAGTGCTAGAATCGGAAGCTCCTACGAGCAGTACTTC
TRBJ2-3 TRBV4-3 few NA CASSQDRALDTQYF TGCGCCAGCAGCCAAGATAGGGCCTTGGATACGCAGTATTTT
TRBJ1-1 TRBV5-1 NA NA CASSARRGDTEAFF TGCGCCAGCAGCGCCCGCAGAGGGGACACTGAAGCTTTCTTT
TRBJ2-1 TRBV7-9 NA TRBD1 CASSPRGQGNYEQFF TGTGCCAGCAGCCCAAGGGGACAGGGGAACTATGAGCAGTTCTTC
TRBJ2-1 TRBV20-1 few NA CSAPTLLGSYNEQFF TGCAGTGCTCCCACCCTTCTAGGTTCCTACAATGAGCAGTTCTTC